This T cell receptor (beta chain) was obtained from a study of blood T cells in healthy people across ages. PCR was performed a second time for about 7 to 11 cycles using a sample-barcoded 5' primer and a J-beta primer mix. TCRdb redid the calling of the 5' RACE reads with MiXCR, one entry per CDR3 protein. Among fewer than 900,000 distinct CDR3 sequences, approximately 39% were seen once, and the ten largest hold 20% to 25%. Germline-derived CDR1 and CDR2 are MNHNY and SVGAGI (reference sequence). V lost 6 bases and J lost 5; bases outside the gene matches: 7. This CDR3 has 14 amino acids. With regard to this clonotype: Its target is not known.

Points from the study as a whole: Because donor CMV status was unknown, expanded clonotype changes were possibly confounded.

The TCR sequence derives from a woman aged 60-75 years in good health. The chain carries TRBV6-6 and TRBJ1-5; 7 bases are a match to TRBD1. The specimen was blood. In DNA form, the CDR3 reads TGTGCCAGCAGCCGGGACAGTACTTATCAGCCCCAGCATTTT. Its translation is CASSRDSTYQPQHF.